This T cell receptor (beta chain) is from a study of T cells after yellow fever vaccination. Overall study results and limits: The appearance of a small share of clonotypes in both CD4 and CD8 compartments was observed.

This CDR3 is 18 amino acids long. The junction had 9 bases not matched to a gene; V was cut back by 0 bases and J by 2 bases. CDR1 ENHRY and CDR2 SYGVKD come from the germline V gene. MiXCR was run by TCRdb on the 5' RACE reads, yielding one entry per CDR3 protein. The sample lists approximately 93,000 distinct CDR3 sequences, around 5.8% occurring once. The sample holds many counts of this clonotype. Its antigen remains unknown. This clonotype was sampled from a man between 18 and 35 years old who received the YFV17D yellow fever vaccine. The genes are TRBV10-3 and TRBJ2-3, with 9 bases lining up with TRBD2. The sample in question was CD8+ T cells sorted from PBMCs, obtained 10 days after the yellow fever booster vaccination. CDR3 coding DNA: TGTGCCATCAGTGAGTCGATCGGGACTAGCCCGTTCACAGATACGCAGTATTTT. It translates to CAISESIGTSPFTDTQYF.